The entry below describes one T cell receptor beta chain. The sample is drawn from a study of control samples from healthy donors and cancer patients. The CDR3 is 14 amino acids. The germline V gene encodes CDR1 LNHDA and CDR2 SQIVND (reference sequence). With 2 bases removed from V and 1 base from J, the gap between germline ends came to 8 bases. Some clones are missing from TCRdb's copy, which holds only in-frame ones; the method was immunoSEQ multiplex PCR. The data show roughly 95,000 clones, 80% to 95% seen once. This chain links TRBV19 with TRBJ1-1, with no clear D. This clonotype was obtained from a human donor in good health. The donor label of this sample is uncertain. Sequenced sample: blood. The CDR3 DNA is TGTGCCAGTAGTATAATATTCAAGAACACTGAAGCTTTCTTT. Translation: CASSIIFKNTEAFF.